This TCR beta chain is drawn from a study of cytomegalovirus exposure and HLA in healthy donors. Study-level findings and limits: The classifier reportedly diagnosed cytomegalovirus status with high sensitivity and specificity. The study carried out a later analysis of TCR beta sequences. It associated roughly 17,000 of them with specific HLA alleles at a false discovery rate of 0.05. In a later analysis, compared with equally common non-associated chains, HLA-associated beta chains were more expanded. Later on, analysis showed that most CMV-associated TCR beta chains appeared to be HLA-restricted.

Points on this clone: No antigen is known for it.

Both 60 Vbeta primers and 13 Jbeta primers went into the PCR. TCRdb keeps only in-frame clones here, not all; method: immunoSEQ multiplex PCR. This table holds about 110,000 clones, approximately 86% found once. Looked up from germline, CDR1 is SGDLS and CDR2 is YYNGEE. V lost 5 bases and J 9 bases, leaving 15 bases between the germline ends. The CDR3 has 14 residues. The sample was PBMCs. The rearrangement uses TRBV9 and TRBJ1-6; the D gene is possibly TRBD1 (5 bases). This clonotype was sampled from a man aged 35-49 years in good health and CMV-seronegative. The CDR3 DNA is TGTGCCAGCAGGCCGGGGCCGGGAGGTTCACCCCTCCACTTT. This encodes CASRPGPGGSPLHF.